This T cell receptor (beta chain) was sequenced in a study of shared clonotypes between healthy human individuals. Each of the donors was a healthy adult who was HIV-negative and had not had a recent acute infection or vaccination. Only Caucasian adults living in Nashville, Tennessee made up the donor group. Measured with immunoSEQ multiplex PCR; TCRdb has only the in-frame clones, and not every one. The sample includes 1,100,000 or so clones, roughly 74% of them seen just once. Germline loops: CDR1 SGHVS, CDR2 FQNEAQ. This CDR3 has 15 amino acids. The V gene lost 1 base and the J gene lost 3 bases, with 13 bases spanning the gap.

This sequence originates from a man younger than 35 in good health. Some clones in this sample may be carry-over from other donors' samples. The genes are TRBV7-8 and TRBJ2-7; D is possibly TRBD1 or TRBD2 (6 bases each). Material for sequencing was memory CD4+ T cells from PBMCs. Subset meaning: CD45RA-negative fraction. CDR3 protein: CASSLVGGTNYEQYF. CDR3 in DNA: TGTGCCAGCAGCTTAGTGGGCGGGACAAACTACGAGCAGTACTTC.